This TCR beta chain comes out of a study of sequential checkpoint blockade in melanoma. Study-level background: Each arm's sequence ended with maintenance nivolumab.

Treatment denoted: randomized to nivolumab then ipilimumab (arm A) or the reverse (arm B). DNA-damaging chemotherapy had not been given to any patient beforehand. Germline-derived CDR1 and CDR2 are GTSNPN and SVGIG (reference sequence). The V and J ends lost 5 bases and 4 bases, in that order; junction bases with no gene match: 10. The CDR3 is 14 amino acids. The protocol was immunoSEQ multiplex PCR, while the TCRdb copy is restricted to in-frame clones and leaves out a portion. Of roughly 30,000 clones listed, less than 90% are singletons. The chain joins TRBV30 to TRBJ1-1, with 7 nucleotides matching TRBD1. The sample was CD8+ T cells sorted from blood (inferred from file names), taken from a patient given nivolumab and ipilimumab in sequence. The clonotype originates from a human donor with melanoma. DNA for the CDR3: TGTGCCTGGGATCGACAGGGTTGGCGCACTGAAGCTTTCTTT. The encoded protein is CAWDRQGWRTEAFF.